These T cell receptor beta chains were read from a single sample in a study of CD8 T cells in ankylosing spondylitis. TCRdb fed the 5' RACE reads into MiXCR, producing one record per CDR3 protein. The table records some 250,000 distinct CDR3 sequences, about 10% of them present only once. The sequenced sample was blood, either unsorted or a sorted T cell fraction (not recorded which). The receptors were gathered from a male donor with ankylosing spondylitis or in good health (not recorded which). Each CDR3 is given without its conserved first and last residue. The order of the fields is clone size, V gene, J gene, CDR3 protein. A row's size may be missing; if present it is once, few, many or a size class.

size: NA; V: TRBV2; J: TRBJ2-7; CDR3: ASTRIYEQY
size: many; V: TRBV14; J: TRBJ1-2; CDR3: ASSQNTYGYT
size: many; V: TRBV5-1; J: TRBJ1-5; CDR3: ASSLGGSTDPQH
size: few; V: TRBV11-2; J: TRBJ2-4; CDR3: ASSDTRGEDIQY
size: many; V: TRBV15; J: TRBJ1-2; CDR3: ATSRDGTVGYT
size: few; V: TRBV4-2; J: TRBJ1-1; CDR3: ASSQVAGVAEAF
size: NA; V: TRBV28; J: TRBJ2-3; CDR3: ASSLQREVNTQY
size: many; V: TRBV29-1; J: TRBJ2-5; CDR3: SVGGERGPYQETQY
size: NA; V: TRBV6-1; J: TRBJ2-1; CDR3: ASSSSGGRGSAYNEQF
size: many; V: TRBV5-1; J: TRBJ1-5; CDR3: ASSLAAGPNQPQH
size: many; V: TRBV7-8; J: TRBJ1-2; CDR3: ASSLELGRAYGYT
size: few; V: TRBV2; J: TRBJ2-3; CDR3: ASSEGWAGVADTQY
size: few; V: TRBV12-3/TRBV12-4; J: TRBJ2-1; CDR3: ASIVAGMVNEQF
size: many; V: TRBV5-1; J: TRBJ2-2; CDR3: ASSLAARAGELF
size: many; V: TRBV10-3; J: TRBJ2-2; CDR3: AISEGAGELF
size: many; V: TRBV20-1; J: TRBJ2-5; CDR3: SAREAGGPGTQY
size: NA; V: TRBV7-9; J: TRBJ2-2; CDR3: ASSFFGLAGGELF
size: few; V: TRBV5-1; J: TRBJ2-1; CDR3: ASSLADHAYNEQF
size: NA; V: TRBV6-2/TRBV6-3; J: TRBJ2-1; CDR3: ASSSRRDRGYNEQF
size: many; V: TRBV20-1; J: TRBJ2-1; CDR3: SARELAGEGNEQF
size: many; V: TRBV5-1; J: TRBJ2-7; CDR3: ASSSTRTSGNSYEQY
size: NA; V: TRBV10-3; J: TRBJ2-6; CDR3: AISEWGASSGANVLT
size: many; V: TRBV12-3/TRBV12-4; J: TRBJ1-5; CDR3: ASSQQGNQPQH
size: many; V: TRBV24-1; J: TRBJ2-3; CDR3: ATSDDPTDTQY
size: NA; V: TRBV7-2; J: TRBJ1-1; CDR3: ASSLVGGMNTEAF
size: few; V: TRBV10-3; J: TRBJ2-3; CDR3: AISDRERTYPDTQY
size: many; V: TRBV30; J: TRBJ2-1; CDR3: AWNSGLIVNEQF
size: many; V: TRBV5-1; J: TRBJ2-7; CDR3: ASSLGQGNDEQY
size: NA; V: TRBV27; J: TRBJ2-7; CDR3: ASSFREKTYEQY
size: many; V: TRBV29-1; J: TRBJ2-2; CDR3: SVGRTGRGTGELF
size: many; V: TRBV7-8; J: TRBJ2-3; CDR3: ASSLVSENADTQY
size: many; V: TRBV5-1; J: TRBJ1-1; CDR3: ASSSSYGTAPVAF
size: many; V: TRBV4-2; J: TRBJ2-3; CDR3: ASSHSLADTQY
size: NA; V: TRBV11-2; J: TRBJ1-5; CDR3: ASSDHPPGQGLCQPQH
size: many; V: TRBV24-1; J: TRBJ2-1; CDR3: ATSDFRGSRDNEQF
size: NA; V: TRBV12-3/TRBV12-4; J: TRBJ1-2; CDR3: ASSLAQANYGYT
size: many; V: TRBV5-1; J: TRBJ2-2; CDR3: ASSSARLAGGTGELF
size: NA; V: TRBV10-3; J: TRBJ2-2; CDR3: AISDLAGGQAGELF
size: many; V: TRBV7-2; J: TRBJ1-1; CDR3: ASSLDPRSSEAF
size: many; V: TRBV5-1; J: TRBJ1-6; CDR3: ASSLAGSSYNSPLH
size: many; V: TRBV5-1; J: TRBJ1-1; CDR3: ASSLAGGRLNTEAF
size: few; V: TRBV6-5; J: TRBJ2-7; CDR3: ASSYSGRGPREQY
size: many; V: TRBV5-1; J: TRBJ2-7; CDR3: ASSLRDRGFPYEQY
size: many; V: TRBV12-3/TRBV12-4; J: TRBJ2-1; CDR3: ASSAGLVAEQF
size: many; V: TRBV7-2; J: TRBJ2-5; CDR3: ASSLHYRVETQY
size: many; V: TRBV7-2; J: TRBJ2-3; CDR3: ASSLGGAADTQY
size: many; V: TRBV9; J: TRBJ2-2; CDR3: ASSTGGSPGELF
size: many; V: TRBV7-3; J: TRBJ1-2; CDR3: ASSPEGGHLYT
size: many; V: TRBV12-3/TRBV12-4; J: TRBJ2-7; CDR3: ASSSWDRSYEQY
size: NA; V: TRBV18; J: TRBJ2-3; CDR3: ASSPYWDRGRNTQY
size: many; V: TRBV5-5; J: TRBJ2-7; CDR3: ASSLGTGYYEQY
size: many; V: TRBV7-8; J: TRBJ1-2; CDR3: ASSLASGGLYGYT
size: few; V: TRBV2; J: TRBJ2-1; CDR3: ASSEARMLATGVEQF